The present T cell receptor beta chain was sequenced within a study of shared T cell receptors in the human thymus. This clone appeared a few times. Germline V CDR1 and CDR2: SEHNR, FQNEAQ (reference sequence). The CDR3 runs to 12 residues. Trimming removed 5 bases at V and 3 bases at J, with 7 bases between. Using immunoSEQ multiplex PCR, the repertoire was profiled, and TCRdb retains in-frame clones only, with some absent. This table has hundreds of thousands of clones, around 82% appearing once. These same data were also listed under a study on human thymus T cells. From that study: Thymic tissue was derived from resections collected during corrective heart surgery.

The chain links TRBV7-9 to TRBJ1-1; D is ambiguous. The sequenced sample was thymocytes. The clonotype comes from a boy less than two years old with a congenital heart defect. This CDR3 is CASSLPDTEAFF. CDR3 DNA sequence: TGTGCCAGCAGCCTCCCCGACACTGAAGCTTTCTTT.